This is a list of T cell receptor beta chains from one sample in a study of blood T cells in healthy people across ages. TCRdb reprocessed the 5' RACE reads via MiXCR and lists one record per CDR3 protein. The data hold 910,000 or so distinct CDR3 sequences, with just over 50% observed a single time. The sample was blood. The receptors were sampled from a woman aged 55-70 years in good health. Each CDR3 is given without its conserved first and last residue.

cdr3_length: 10; j_call: TRBJ2-3; v_call: TRBV6-7; cdr3_aa: ASSYPEYTQY
cdr3_length: 15; j_call: TRBJ1-2; v_call: TRBV10-2; cdr3_aa: ASSPTADATANYGYT
cdr3_length: 12; j_call: TRBJ1-2; v_call: TRBV7-4; cdr3_aa: ASNSDDRMDGYT
cdr3_length: 14; j_call: TRBJ2-7; v_call: TRBV4-1; cdr3_aa: ASSQEKGTTDYEQY
cdr3_length: 13; j_call: TRBJ2-1; v_call: TRBV5-1; cdr3_aa: ASSWVASGRGEQF
cdr3_length: 15; j_call: TRBJ1-3; v_call: TRBV7-2; cdr3_aa: ASSFGLFATPGNTIY
cdr3_length: 10; j_call: TRBJ2-7; v_call: TRBV12-5; cdr3_aa: ASGLGPWEQY
cdr3_length: 14; j_call: TRBJ1-4; v_call: TRBV10-3; cdr3_aa: AISDPEQGSTEKLF
cdr3_length: 14; j_call: TRBJ2-7; v_call: TRBV10-2; cdr3_aa: ASNDRGRGIDYEQY
cdr3_length: 14; j_call: TRBJ1-6; v_call: TRBV4-3; cdr3_aa: ASSQDGIGGNSPLH
cdr3_length: 12; j_call: TRBJ2-7; v_call: TRBV30; cdr3_aa: AWSYSGRLGEQY
cdr3_length: 13; j_call: TRBJ2-3; v_call: TRBV7-2; cdr3_aa: ASSLNLAVTDTQY
cdr3_length: 14; j_call: TRBJ2-5; v_call: TRBV7-9; cdr3_aa: ASSSGQGALWETQY
cdr3_length: 9; j_call: TRBJ1-2; v_call: TRBV12-3/TRBV12-4; cdr3_aa: ASSPRSGYT
cdr3_length: 13; j_call: TRBJ2-5; v_call: TRBV29-1; cdr3_aa: SVAPRDRRSETQY
cdr3_length: 12; j_call: TRBJ1-2; v_call: TRBV19; cdr3_aa: ASTGQAHNYGYT
cdr3_length: 13; j_call: TRBJ1-6; v_call: TRBV25-1; cdr3_aa: ASRETGSGSSPLH
cdr3_length: 12; j_call: TRBJ1-4; v_call: TRBV7-2; cdr3_aa: ASSWGMANEKLF
cdr3_length: 10; j_call: TRBJ1-2; v_call: TRBV29-1; cdr3_aa: SVGTLWDGYT
cdr3_length: 10; j_call: TRBJ2-1; v_call: TRBV5-6; cdr3_aa: ASSSRGRVQF
cdr3_length: 13; j_call: TRBJ2-7; v_call: TRBV28; cdr3_aa: ASSLSGGPGHEQY
cdr3_length: 17; j_call: TRBJ2-1; v_call: TRBV12-3/TRBV12-4; cdr3_aa: ASSFYPGLAGAPSNEQF
cdr3_length: 12; j_call: .; v_call: TRBV20-1; cdr3_aa: SARVPRERYEQY
cdr3_length: 14; j_call: TRBJ2-4; v_call: TRBV20-1; cdr3_aa: SAPGQGRFAKNIQY
cdr3_length: 13; j_call: TRBJ2-1; v_call: TRBV20-1; cdr3_aa: SVYSGRAWYNEQF
cdr3_length: 12; j_call: TRBJ2-3; v_call: TRBV20-1; cdr3_aa: SARLAGVLVTQY
cdr3_length: 12; j_call: .; v_call: TRBV7-2; cdr3_aa: ASSLGLSKETQY
cdr3_length: 15; j_call: TRBJ2-6; v_call: TRBV6-1; cdr3_aa: ASSAGQAPSGANVLT